The present T cell receptor beta chain was sequenced within a study of blood T cell repertoires in COVID-19. Study overall: The samples span acute and convalescent COVID-19 from the United States, Italy and Spain. The cDNA or gDNA used as material had been derived from T cells, B-cell-depleted T cells, or PBMCs.

Methods used by the authors: Counts of nucleated cells, estimated from reference gene primer amplification, were obtained. This table comes from immunoSEQ multiplex PCR, and its TCRdb copy is limited to in-frame clones, with some not included. The DNA was the basis for D and trimming; V, J and clone size are from that table. The sample contains more than 200,000 clones, less than 90% of which appear only once. This CDR3 has 15 residues. Trimming at V came to 4 bases and at J to 9 bases, leaving 5 bases not matched to a gene. Germline CDR1 is SGHTA and CDR2 is FQGTGA. In this sample, this clone turned up a few times.

The sequencing sample was made of peripheral blood. The J gene is TRBJ1-6, the V gene TRBV7-3, with 11 bases matching TRBD1. This clonotype was sampled from a man aged 60 to 69 with acute or convalescent COVID-19. This CDR3 is CASSSGTGGGSPLHF. Written as DNA, the CDR3 is TGTGCCAGCAGCTCCGGGACAGGGGGTGGTTCACCCCTCCACTTT. Using reference TRBV7-3 and TRBJ1-6 for the parts outside the CDR3, the full variable domain is GAGVSQTPSNKVTEKGKYVELRCDPISGHTALYWYRQSLGQGPEFLIYFQGTGAADDSGLPNDRFFAVRPEGSVSTLKIQRTERGDSAVYLCASSSGTGGGSPLHFGNGTRLTVT.